This TCR beta chain stems from a study of T cell clonotyping in hematopoietic cell transplantation. Study outcomes and limitations: Higher Inverse Simpson Index values in graft donor and pretransplant recipient predicted broader posttransplant TCR diversity.

Sequenced by immunoSEQ multiplex PCR; TCRdb stores in-frame clones only, minus some. The sample gives about 16,000 clones, 70% to 75% of which show up once; 8% to 10% is in the top ten. On this clone: Its matching antigen is unknown.

There are 13 residues in the CDR3. Germline CDR1 reads SGHRS; CDR2 reads YFSETQ. V was shortened by 0 bases and J by 3 bases, with 4 bases between the two germline ends. This rearrangement joins TRBV5-1 to TRBJ1-3; D is undetermined. Material for sequencing was peripheral blood mononuclear cells. The clonotype originates from a woman aged 60-70 years in good health. Some clones in this sample may be carry-over from other donors' samples. The CDR3 spells CASSLDSGNTIYF. CDR3 nucleotide sequence: TGCGCCAGCAGCTTGGACAGTGGAAACACCATATATTTT. Together with reference TRBV5-1 and TRBJ1-3, the CDR3 gives the full variable domain: KAGVTQTPRYLIKTRGQQVTLSCSPISGHRSVSWYQQTPGQGLQFLFEYFSETQRNKGNFPGRFSGRQFSNSRSEMNVSTLELGDSALYLCASSLDSGNTIYFGEGSWLTVV.